This T cell receptor beta chain was identified in a study of PD-1 blockade in classical Hodgkin lymphoma. Regarding the study as a whole: Reasons behind the repertoire differences stay unclear, perhaps disease activity or earlier therapy. Diversity in CD4+ TCRs, unlike that measured in CD8+ TCRs, had risen significantly by C4D1. Healthy donors were reported to have higher baseline TCR diversity than newly diagnosed patients.

Only in-frame clones appear in the TCRdb table, and some are missing; sequencing was by immunoSEQ multiplex PCR. Among fewer than 100,000 clones, 85% to 95% were seen once, and the ten largest hold 2%. Points on this clone: Antigen: not known.

V was clipped by 0 bases and J by 5 bases; unmatched bases: 14. This CDR3 region has 18 residues. CDR1 and CDR2 (germline): SGHRS, YFSETQ. The time point here: cycle 4 day 1 (C4D1), after 5 to 7 weeks of nivolumab. Autologous stem cell transplantation was followed by relapse in every patient, and brentuximab vedotin exposure varied. Best overall response was complete response, partial response or progressive disease in these relapsed/refractory classical Hodgkin lymphoma patients. The chain uses TRBV5-1 and TRBJ2-1; the match to TRBD2 covers 7 bases. Here the sequenced sample was peripheral blood mononuclear cells (PBMCs), taken before the fourth cycle of nivolumab. This clonotype was obtained from a human donor with classical Hodgkin lymphoma. The CDR3 DNA is TGCGCCAGCAGCTTGGCCGCGGCGGGAGCTCTTCTCAACAATGAGCAGTTCTTC. Encoded protein: CASSLAAAGALLNNEQFF.